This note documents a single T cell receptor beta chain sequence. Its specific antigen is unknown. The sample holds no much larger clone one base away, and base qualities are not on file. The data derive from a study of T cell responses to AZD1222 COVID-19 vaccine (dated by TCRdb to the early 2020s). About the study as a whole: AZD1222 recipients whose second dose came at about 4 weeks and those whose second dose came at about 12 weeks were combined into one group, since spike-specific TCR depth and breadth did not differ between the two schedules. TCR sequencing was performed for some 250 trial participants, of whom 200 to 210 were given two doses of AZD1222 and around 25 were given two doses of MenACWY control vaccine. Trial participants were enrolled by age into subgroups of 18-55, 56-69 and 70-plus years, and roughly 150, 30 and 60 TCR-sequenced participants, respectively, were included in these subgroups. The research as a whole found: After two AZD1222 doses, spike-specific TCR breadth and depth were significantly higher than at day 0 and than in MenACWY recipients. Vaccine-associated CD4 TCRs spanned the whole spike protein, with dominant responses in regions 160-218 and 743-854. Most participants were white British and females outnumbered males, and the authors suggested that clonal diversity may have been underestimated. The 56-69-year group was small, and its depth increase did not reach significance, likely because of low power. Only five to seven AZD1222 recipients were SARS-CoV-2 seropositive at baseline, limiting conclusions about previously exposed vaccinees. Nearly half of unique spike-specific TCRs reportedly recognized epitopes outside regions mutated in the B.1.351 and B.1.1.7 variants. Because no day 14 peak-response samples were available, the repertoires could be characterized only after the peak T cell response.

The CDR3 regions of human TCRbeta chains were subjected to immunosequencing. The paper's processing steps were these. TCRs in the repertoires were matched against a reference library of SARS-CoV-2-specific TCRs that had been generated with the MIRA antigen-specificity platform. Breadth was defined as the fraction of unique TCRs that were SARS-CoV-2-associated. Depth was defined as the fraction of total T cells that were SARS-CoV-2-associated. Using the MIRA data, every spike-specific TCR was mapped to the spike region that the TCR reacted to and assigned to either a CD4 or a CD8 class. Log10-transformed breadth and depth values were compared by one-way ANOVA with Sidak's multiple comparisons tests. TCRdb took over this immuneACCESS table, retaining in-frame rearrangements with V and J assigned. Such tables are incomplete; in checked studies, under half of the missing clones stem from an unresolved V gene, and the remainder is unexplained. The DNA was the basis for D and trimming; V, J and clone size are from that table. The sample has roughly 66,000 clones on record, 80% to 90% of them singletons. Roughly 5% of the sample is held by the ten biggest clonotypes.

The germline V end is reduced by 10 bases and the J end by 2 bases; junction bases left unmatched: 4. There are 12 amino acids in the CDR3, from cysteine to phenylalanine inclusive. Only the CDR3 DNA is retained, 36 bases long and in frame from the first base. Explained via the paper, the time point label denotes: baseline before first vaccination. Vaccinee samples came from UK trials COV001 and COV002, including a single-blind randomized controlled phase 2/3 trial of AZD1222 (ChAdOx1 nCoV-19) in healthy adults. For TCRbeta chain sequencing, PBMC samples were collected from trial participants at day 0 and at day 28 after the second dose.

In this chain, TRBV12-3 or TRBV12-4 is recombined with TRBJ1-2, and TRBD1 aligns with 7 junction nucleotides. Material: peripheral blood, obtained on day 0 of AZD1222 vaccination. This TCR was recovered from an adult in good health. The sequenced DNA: TGTGCCACGGACAGGACGAACTATGGCTACACCTTC. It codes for CATDRTNYGYTF.